One sample yielded the 26 T cell receptor beta chains listed below, sequenced in a study of CD8+ T cells in alopecia areata. Extraction of RNA preceded its reverse transcription into cDNA, which served as the sequencing template. The assay was immunoSEQ multiplex PCR, and TCRdb's table has in-frame clones only and misses some. Among around 99,000 clones listed, around 84% were seen once. The sample's treatment: oral pan-JAK inhibitor, 5-10 mg twice daily. Material: CD8+ T cells sorted from blood, obtained at week 24, from a patient treated with tofacitinib. The origin of the receptors is a human donor with alopecia areata.

The chain employs TRBV4-3 and TRBJ1-3; D is unclear. The V gene lost 0 bases and the J gene lost 4 bases, with 10 bases spanning the gap. Germline V gene sequence: CDR1 LGHNA, CDR2 YSLEER. The CDR3 covers 15 residues. This CDR3 reads CASSQEDRGGNTIYF. The CDR3 DNA is TGCGCCAGCAGCCAAGAGGATCGAGGGGGAAACACCATATATTTT.

The rearrangement uses TRBV27 and TRBJ2-1, with D tentatively TRBD2 (6 bases). Germline assignment: CDR1 MNHEY and CDR2 SMNVEV (reference sequence). V was shortened by 0 bases and J by 4 bases, with 13 bases between the two germline ends. The CDR3 contains 16 residues. The CDR3 nucleotides are TGTGCCAGCAGTTTATCGACGCTGGGGGGATACAATGAGCAGTTCTTC. It is translated as CASSLSTLGGYNEQFF.

V is TRBV11-1 and J is TRBJ2-7, with TRBD1 matching 8 bases. The junction had 16 bases not matched to a gene; V was cut back by 3 bases and J by 6 bases. Germline assignment: CDR1 SGHAT and CDR2 FQDESV (reference sequence). CDR3 length: 17 residues. The CDR3 loop reads CASSFAARPTGAIEQYF. In nucleotides, the CDR3 is TGTGCCAGCAGCTTCGCGGCCCGGCCGACAGGGGCCATCGAGCAGTACTTC.

The V gene is TRBV4-1, the J gene TRBJ1-2; TRBD1 is a possible D gene (5 bases). V was clipped by 0 bases and J by 4 bases, with 21 bases between them. Germline CDR1 is MGHRA and CDR2 is YSYEKL. CDR3 length: 18 residues. The DNA of the CDR3 is TGCGCCAGCAGCCAAGATCCGCACGATGGGGCGCCCGTCTATGGCTACACCTTC. It encodes CASSQDPHDGAPVYGYTF.

CDR3 sequence (DNA): TGTGCCAGCAGCGCCTCTCTGGCATCAGATACGCAGTATTTT. Translating gives CASSASLASDTQYF. The rearrangement links TRBV7-2 to TRBJ2-3; no definite D call. This CDR3 comprises 14 residues. Per the germline V gene, CDR1 is SGHTA and CDR2 is FQGNSA. Trimming cost V 5 bases and J 4 bases, with 13 bases left between them.

The V gene is TRBV29-1, the J gene TRBJ2-1; either TRBD1 or TRBD2 may fit D (6 bases each). V was pared by 4 bases and J by 6 bases, with 10 bases between. This CDR3 contains 12 residues. Germline assignment: CDR1 SQVTM and CDR2 ANQGSEA. The CDR3 region is CSVAGGGNEQFF. CDR3 sequence (DNA): TGCAGCGTTGCAGGAGGGGGCAATGAGCAGTTCTTC.

The chain has TRBV15 and TRBJ2-3, with 11 bases identical to TRBD2. V was pared by 3 bases and J by 0 bases, with 11 bases of the junction left unmatched. The germline V gene encodes CDR1 LNHNV and CDR2 YYDKDF (reference sequence). This CDR3 comprises 19 residues. The CDR3 DNA reads TGTGCCACCAGCAGGGAACCGGGACTAGCGGCGTATAGCACAGATACGCAGTATTTT. Protein product: CATSREPGLAAYSTDTQYF.

The rearrangement uses TRBV5-6 and TRBJ1-2, with TRBD1 matching over 10 bases. The V gene's germline CDR1 is SGHDT and CDR2 YYEEEE. V dropped 3 bases and J dropped 4; count of bases not matched to a gene: 6. CDR3 length equals 15 residues. The CDR3 sequence: CASSSLTGGLYGYTF. CDR3 coding DNA: TGTGCCAGCAGCTCGTTGACAGGGGGCCTCTATGGCTACACCTTC.

In its sample, this clone was seen a few times. The genes are TRBV10-3 and TRBJ1-5; 7 bases line up with TRBD1. The germline V gene has CDR1 ENHRY and CDR2 SYGVKD. The CDR3 extends over 15 amino acids. The J segment lost 1 base and the V segment lost 3 bases, leaving 3 bases of the junction unmatched. The CDR3 sequence: CAISEQGKSNQPQHF. CDR3 coding DNA: TGTGCCATCAGTGAACAGGGGAAGAGCAATCAGCCCCAGCATTTT.

The chain carries TRBV10-1 and TRBJ2-2; 7 bases agree with TRBD1. Germline CDR1 is WNHNN and CDR2 is SYGVQD (reference sequence). Losses at the gene ends were 5 bases for V and 3 bases for J; bases not matched to a gene: 9. The CDR3 spans 16 residues. The CDR3 is CASSPRGQGDTGELFF. CDR3 in DNA: TGCGCCAGCAGTCCCAGAGGGCAGGGGGACACCGGGGAGCTGTTTTTT.

V and J are TRBV15 and TRBJ1-1; D is unclear. Germline V CDR1 and CDR2: LNHNV, YYDKDF (reference sequence). Trimming removed 0 bases at V and 0 bases at J, with 2 bases between. This CDR3 is 13 amino acids long. The CDR3 loop is CATSREMNTEAFF. The CDR3 region has the DNA TGTGCCACCAGCAGAGAAATGAACACTGAAGCTTTCTTT.

This clone was recorded a few times. At one end the junction does not follow the germline gene, possibly because of a read error. This sequence joins TRBV5-6 and TRBJ1-2, with a weak D call TRBD1 (5 bases). From germline, CDR1 is SGHDT and CDR2 YYEEEE. The CDR3 has 13 amino acids. Here the CDR3 reads CASSLGQSPRGPF. In nucleotides, the CDR3 is TGTGCCAGCAGCTTGGGACAGTCTCCACGCGGGCCCTTC.

The V gene is TRBV27, the J gene TRBJ1-6; the match to TRBD1 covers 8 bases. V lost 1 base and J lost 8; bases outside the gene matches: 7. The CDR3 runs 16 residues. Per germline, CDR1 MNHEY and CDR2 SMNVEV (reference sequence). The CDR3 sequence: CASSLYPRGLDSPLHF. CDR3 DNA: TGTGCCAGCAGTTTATACCCCAGGGGGCTGGATTCACCCCTCCACTTT.

This clone is a singleton in its sample. This chain links TRBV6-5 with TRBJ1-1; D gene unclear. CDR1 is MNHEY, CDR2 SVGAGI, per germline. With 6 bases removed from V and 1 base from J, the gap between germline ends came to 3 bases. This CDR3 contains 11 residues. The CDR3 DNA follows: TGTGCCAGCAGAACGAACACTGAAGCTTTCTTT. Protein product: CASRTNTEAFF.

The J gene is TRBJ1-2, the V gene TRBV29-1, with 9 positions matching TRBD1. The CDR3 runs 12 residues. Germline CDR1 is SQVTM and CDR2 is ANQGSEA. Trimming took 6 bases from V and 7 from J; bases not matched to a gene: 6. The CDR3 sequence is CSVEQGALGYTF. In DNA, the CDR3 is TGCAGCGTAGAACAGGGGGCGCTTGGCTACACCTTC.

The chain recombines TRBV4-1 with TRBJ2-3, with D tentatively TRBD1 (5 bases). V was shortened by 4 bases and J by 2 bases, with 10 bases between the two germline ends. The CDR3 extends over 14 amino acids. CDR1 and CDR2 from the germline V gene are MGHRA and YSYEKL. The CDR3 protein is CASSLAGPTDTQYF. In DNA, the CDR3 is TGCGCCAGCAGCCTGGCAGGGCCCACAGATACGCAGTATTTT.

The rearrangement uses TRBV7-9 and TRBJ1-4, with a possible D match to TRBD1 (5 bases). The germline V gene encodes CDR1 SEHNR and CDR2 FQNEAQ (reference sequence). This CDR3 comprises 17 residues. Trimming removed 5 bases from V and 0 bases from J, with 16 bases in between. The DNA for the CDR3 is TGTGCCAGCAGCGCACCAAGGGGCAGACCAACTAATGAAAAACTGTTTTTT. It codes for CASSAPRGRPTNEKLFF.

V usage is TRBV5-4 and J usage is TRBJ2-7; 7 bases match TRBD1. This CDR3 region has 13 residues. Germline V gene sequence: CDR1 SGHNT, CDR2 YYREEE (reference sequence). V shed 9 bases, J shed 8 bases, and the junction held 14 bases outside the gene matches. The chain's CDR3 is CATSDRLSPQQYF. The CDR3 coding sequence is TGTGCCACTTCGGACAGGCTGAGCCCTCAGCAGTACTTC.

Only one count was recorded for this clone. V gene TRBV27 combines with J gene TRBJ2-7; D may be TRBD2 (6 bases). This CDR3 comprises 14 residues. CDR1 is MNHEY, CDR2 SMNVEV, per germline (reference sequence). V dropped 8 bases and J dropped 0 bases, with 14 bases sitting between them. CDR3 protein: CASATMGLSYEQYF. The CDR3 DNA reads TGTGCCAGCGCAACAATGGGACTCTCCTACGAGCAGTACTTC.

The chain couples TRBV7-9 to TRBJ1-2; D is uncertain. CDR1 is SEHNR, CDR2 FQNEAQ, per germline (reference sequence). V lost 3 bases and J 2 bases, leaving 1 base between the germline ends. The CDR3 loop spans 11 amino acids. This CDR3 reads CASSFNYGYTF. The CDR3 DNA follows: TGTGCCAGCAGCTTCAACTATGGCTACACCTTC.

The rearrangement links TRBV2 to TRBJ2-7; D might be TRBD1 (6 bases). Trimming removed 8 bases from V and 0 bases from J, with 14 bases in between. The length of the CDR3 is 14 residues. Per the germline V gene, CDR1 is SNHLY and CDR2 is FYNNEI. The CDR3 here is CASSWTVTSYEQYF. The CDR3 DNA sequence: TGTGCCAGCTCATGGACAGTTACCTCCTACGAGCAGTACTTC.

V gene TRBV2 combines with J gene TRBJ2-3; 8 bases fit TRBD1. The CDR3 totals 15 residues. Germline V gene data show CDR1 as SNHLY and CDR2 as FYNNEI. V was pared by 2 bases and J by 2 bases, with 3 bases of the junction left unmatched. CDR3 region: CASSEWQGATDTQYF. Written as DNA, the CDR3 is TGTGCCAGCAGTGAATGGCAGGGGGCCACAGATACGCAGTATTTT.

CDR3 nucleotide sequence: TGTGCCATCAGTGATGGACAGTATAGCAATCAGCCCCAGCATTTT. Amino acids: CAISDGQYSNQPQHF. This chain uses TRBV10-3 with TRBJ1-5; weak D call: TRBD1 (6 bases). Germline assignment: CDR1 ENHRY and CDR2 SYGVKD. The CDR3 consists of 15 residues. Between the trimmed V and J ends, which lost 3 bases and 0 bases, there was a span of 9 bases.

The chain joins TRBV11-1 to TRBJ1-2; D is possibly TRBD1 (5 bases). V lost 1 base to trimming and J lost 11 bases, with 17 bases between them. The CDR3 consists of 14 residues. Germline V gene sequence: CDR1 SGHAT, CDR2 FQDESV (reference sequence). CDR3 coding DNA: TGTGCCAGCAGCTTAGGCCGGGACGGCGGGAGGTACACCTTC. This codes for CASSLGRDGGRYTF.

The chain employs TRBV7-6 and TRBJ2-5, with 12 nucleotides matching TRBD2. Trimming removed 5 bases from V and 3 bases from J; junction bases left unmatched: 4. From germline, CDR1 is SGHVS and CDR2 FNYEAQ. The CDR3 consists of 15 residues. Here the CDR3 reads CASSRLAGAKETQYF. DNA of the CDR3: TGTGCCAGCAGCCGACTAGCGGGGGCTAAAGAGACCCAGTACTTC.

V usage is TRBV6-1 and J usage is TRBJ2-5; D is perhaps TRBD1 (6 bases). V lost 1 base and J lost 2, with 11 bases in between. Per the germline V gene, CDR1 is MNHNS and CDR2 is SASEGT. This CDR3 has 15 residues. The CDR3 nucleotides are TGTGCCAGCAGTGAAGGCCCTGGACAGCAAGAGACCCAGTACTTC. Its protein product is CASSEGPGQQETQYF.